This record looks at one T cell receptor (beta chain) sequence and its context. Its antigen is undetermined. One entry per CDR3 protein results from TCRdb running MiXCR on the reads. The top ten hold 2.5% to 3% of the sample, which has 740,000 or so distinct CDR3 sequences, 35% seen once. The source of the sample is a study of T cell repertoires in cytomegalovirus infection. About the study: CMV infection together with matching HLA type was indicated by public TCR beta signatures. Study-level findings and limits: Using cumulative public TCR beta family frequency, the authors identified those who carried CMV together with the relevant HLA.

Germline-derived CDR1 and CDR2 are ENHRY and SYGVKD. The CDR3 has 17 amino acids. Unmatched junction bases numbered 12, after V lost 0 bases and J lost 5 bases. The chain uses TRBV10-3 and TRBJ1-1; TRBD1 matches 7 bases. The sequenced sample consisted of PBMCs. The clonotype originates from a human donor in good health (CMV status not recorded). Some clones in this sample may be carry-over from other donors' samples. CDR3 in amino acids: CAISESYGQGDWTEAFF. CDR3 sequence (DNA): TGTGCCATCAGTGAGTCTTATGGGCAGGGGGATTGGACTGAAGCTTTCTTT.